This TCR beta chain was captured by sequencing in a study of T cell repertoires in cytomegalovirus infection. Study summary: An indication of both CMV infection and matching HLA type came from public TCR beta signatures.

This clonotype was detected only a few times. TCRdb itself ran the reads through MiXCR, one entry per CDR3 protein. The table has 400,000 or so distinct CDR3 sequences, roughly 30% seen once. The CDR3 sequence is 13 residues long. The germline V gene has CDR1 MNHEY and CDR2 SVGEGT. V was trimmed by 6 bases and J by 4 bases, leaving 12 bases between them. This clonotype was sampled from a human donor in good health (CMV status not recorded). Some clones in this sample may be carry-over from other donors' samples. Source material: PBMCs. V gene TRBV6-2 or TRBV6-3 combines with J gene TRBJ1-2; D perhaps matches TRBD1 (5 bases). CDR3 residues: CASRPGGIYGYTF. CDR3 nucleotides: TGTGCCAGCAGACCGGGGGGGATCTATGGCTACACCTTC.